The 14 T cell receptor beta chains given below trace back to one sample, sequenced in a study of T cell repertoires in cytomegalovirus infection. TCRdb reprocessed the reads via MiXCR and lists one record per CDR3 protein. Of 300,000 to 450,000 distinct CDR3 sequences in the sample, 15% to 20% were seen once. Sequenced material: PBMCs. The receptors here all came from a human donor in good health (CMV status not recorded). Some clones in this sample may be carry-over from other donors' samples.

In nucleotides, the CDR3 is TGTGCCAGCAAAAAGGGGCTAGCGGCCTACAATGAGCAGTTCTTC. Translating it yields CASKKGLAAYNEQFF. The V gene is TRBV2, the J gene TRBJ2-1, with TRBD2 identical over 7 bases. The CDR3 runs 15 residues. Germline CDR1 is SNHLY and CDR2 is FYNNEI. With V trimmed by 7 bases and J by 2 bases, 8 bases remained unmatched.

There are a few counts of this clonotype. One end of the junction varies from germline; a read error may be responsible. The V and J genes are TRBV6-2 or TRBV6-3 and TRBJ2-2; 8 nucleotides line up with TRBD1. Germline-derived CDR1 and CDR2 are MNHEY and SVGEGT. This CDR3 comprises 13 residues. The CDR3 DNA reads TGTGCAAGCAGGGGGCCGGGCACCGGGGAGCTGTTTTTT. This translates into CASRGPGTGELFF.

This clonotype showed up just a few times. The genes are TRBV6-1 and TRBJ2-7, with 8 bases matching TRBD1. V shed 6 bases and J 0 bases; nucleotides not matched to a gene: 10. The CDR3 spans 16 residues. The germline CDR1 and CDR2 sequences are MNHNS and SASEGT. CDR3 in amino acids: CASSSGGADLSYEQYF. Written as DNA, the CDR3 is TGTGCCAGCAGCTCAGGGGGCGCCGACCTCTCCTACGAGCAGTACTTC.

This clonotype was seen many times. This chain uses TRBV7-2 with TRBJ2-7; D perhaps matches TRBD2 (5 bases). Trimming shortened V by 0 bases and J by 2 bases, and 14 bases separated the two germline ends. Germline V gene sequence: CDR1 SGHTA, CDR2 FQGNSA. The CDR3 loop spans 16 amino acids. CDR3 amino acids: CASSLAYAGLAYEQYF. For the CDR3, the DNA is TGTGCCAGCAGCTTAGCGTATGCGGGCTTAGCCTACGAGCAGTACTTC.

The chain recombines TRBV2 with TRBJ1-2; 7 nucleotides agree with TRBD1. Germline V lookup: CDR1 SNHLY, CDR2 FYNNEI. The CDR3 is 14 residues long. V dropped 0 bases and J dropped 4; count of bases not matched to a gene: 2. The CDR3 loop reads CASSEAQGVYGYTF. CDR3 nucleotide sequence: TGTGCCAGCAGTGAAGCGCAGGGGGTCTATGGCTACACCTTC.

In this sample, this clonotype turned up many times. The chain links TRBV7-2 to TRBJ2-7, with D perhaps assigned TRBD1 or TRBD2 (5 bases each). Trimming removed 5 bases from V and 2 bases from J, with 13 bases in between. Germline assignment: CDR1 SGHTA and CDR2 FQGNSA. The CDR3 consists of 14 residues. The DNA of the CDR3 is TGTGCCAGCAGCCCCGGGACGGTTACCTACGAGCAGTACTTC. This sequence encodes CASSPGTVTYEQYF.

At least ten counts were recorded for this clonotype. The CDR3 DNA reads as TGTGCCAGCAGCGCGGTCCCCACGGGTGCAGATACGCAGTATTTT. Residues: CASSAVPTGADTQYF. J is TRBJ2-3 and V is TRBV2; D not certain. Germline V lookup: CDR1 SNHLY, CDR2 FYNNEI. V lost 6 bases and J 4 bases, leaving 17 bases between the germline ends. The CDR3 spans 15 residues. Full variable domain (remainder filled in from reference TRBV2 and TRBJ2-3): EPEVTQTPSHQVTQMGQEVILRCVPISNHLYFYWYRQILGQKVEFLVSFYNNEISEKSEIFDDQFSVERPDGSNFTLKIRSTKLEDSAMYFCASSAVPTGADTQYFGPGTRLTVL.

The chain couples TRBV20-1 to TRBJ2-5; no clear D gene. The CDR3 has 15 residues. Trimming removed 3 bases from V and 0 bases from J, with 14 bases in between. From germline, CDR1 is DFQATT and CDR2 SNEGSKA (reference sequence). The DNA for the CDR3 is TGCAGTGCTAGTTTGTTCCGCAGTCACCAAGAGACCCAGTACTTC. It translates to CSASLFRSHQETQYF.

This clonotype was observed a few times. V gene TRBV20-1 combines with J gene TRBJ1-5, with D perhaps TRBD1 (5 bases). Looked up from germline, CDR1 is DFQATT and CDR2 is SNEGSKA (reference sequence). There are 16 residues in the CDR3. V was trimmed by 0 bases and J by 2 bases, leaving 14 bases between them. CDR3 DNA: TGCAGTGCTAGAGATGGGAGGGGCCCTGGCAATCAGCCCCAGCATTTT. Encoded protein: CSARDGRGPGNQPQHF.

The rearrangement uses TRBV7-2 and TRBJ1-1; weak D call: TRBD1 (6 bases). V was pared by 5 bases and J by 7 bases, with 17 bases between. This CDR3 contains 14 residues. CDR1 is SGHTA, CDR2 FQGNSA, per germline. This chain's CDR3 is CASSGHQGLGEAFF. The CDR3 DNA follows: TGTGCCAGCAGCGGGCACCAGGGGCTGGGTGAAGCTTTCTTT.

This clonotype was observed many times. The V and J genes are TRBV7-2 and TRBJ2-3, with 11 bases fitting TRBD2. Germline V CDR1 and CDR2: SGHTA, FQGNSA. The CDR3 extends over 18 amino acids. The V segment lost 5 bases and the J segment 0 bases; nucleotides outside the gene matches: 10. Here the CDR3 DNA reads TGTGCCAGCAGCCCCGGGACTAGCGGACCTAGTAGCACAGATACGCAGTATTTT. Translating it yields CASSPGTSGPSSTDTQYF.

This clonotype was observed at least ten times. V usage is TRBV7-9 and J usage is TRBJ1-1, with TRBD1 as a possible D gene (6 bases). This CDR3 comprises 15 residues. The ends were cut back, 5 bases at V and 0 bases at J, with 13 bases in the middle. Germline V gene data show CDR1 as SEHNR and CDR2 as FQNEAQ (reference sequence). Here the CDR3 reads CASSNQQGVNTEAFF. The DNA for the CDR3 is TGTGCCAGCAGCAACCAACAGGGAGTGAACACTGAAGCTTTCTTT.

This clonotype was seen at least ten times. The chain carries TRBV7-2 and TRBJ1-1; D might be TRBD1 (5 bases). The CDR3 totals 14 residues. V lost 2 bases and J lost 5, with 12 bases in between. CDR1 and CDR2 from the germline V gene are SGHTA and FQGNSA. CDR3 DNA: TGTGCCAGCAGCTTACTGGGGGGAGGGACTGAAGCTTTCTTT. Its translation is CASSLLGGGTEAFF.

This clonotype was seen only a few times. The rearrangement links TRBV30 to TRBJ1-1; D uncertain. CDR1 and CDR2 (germline): GTSNPN, SVGIG (reference sequence). The CDR3 is 12 amino acids. The V end lost 5 bases, the J end lost 5 bases, and 12 bases lay between the germline ends. The CDR3 nucleotides are TGTGCCTGGTCGACGGCCAGAACTGAAGCTTTCTTT. As protein: CAWSTARTEAFF.